Sequencing of this T cell receptor (beta chain) was carried out in a study of blood T cells in healthy people across ages. Study-wide results and limits: TCR beta diversity, measured per million T cells, fell in a roughly linear way with age. Naive CD4+ cell counts and diversity both ran higher in long-lived than in aged donors. Leaving the PBMCs unsorted stopped any conclusive comparison of naive versus antigen-experienced cells.

Notes on this clonotype: Its antigen is unknown.

CDR3 length: 16 residues. Germline CDR1 and CDR2: LNHDA and SQIVND (reference sequence). Between the trimmed V and J ends, which lost 4 bases and 0 bases, there was a span of 14 bases. Next came a second PCR, run for about 6 to 12 cycles, which used a sample-barcoded 5' primer along with a J-beta primer mix. One entry per CDR3 protein, called by TCRdb with MiXCR from the 5' RACE reads. The sample includes around 690,000 distinct CDR3 sequences, around 54% of them seen just once. The receptor comes from a man between 60 and 75 years old in good health. The sample comprised blood. This chain links TRBV19 with TRBJ2-3; D perhaps matches TRBD2 (6 bases). CDR3 in amino acids: CASSRRGLSSTDTQYF. The CDR3 nucleotides read TGTGCCAGTAGTAGACGAGGACTATCTAGCACAGATACGCAGTATTTT. Variable domain in full (rest from reference TRBV19 and TRBJ2-3): DGGITQSPKYLFRKEGQNVTLSCEQNLNHDAMYWYRQDPGQGLRLIYYSQIVNDFQKGDIAEGYSVSREKKESFPLTVTSAQKNPTAFYLCASSRRGLSSTDTQYFGPGTRLTVL.